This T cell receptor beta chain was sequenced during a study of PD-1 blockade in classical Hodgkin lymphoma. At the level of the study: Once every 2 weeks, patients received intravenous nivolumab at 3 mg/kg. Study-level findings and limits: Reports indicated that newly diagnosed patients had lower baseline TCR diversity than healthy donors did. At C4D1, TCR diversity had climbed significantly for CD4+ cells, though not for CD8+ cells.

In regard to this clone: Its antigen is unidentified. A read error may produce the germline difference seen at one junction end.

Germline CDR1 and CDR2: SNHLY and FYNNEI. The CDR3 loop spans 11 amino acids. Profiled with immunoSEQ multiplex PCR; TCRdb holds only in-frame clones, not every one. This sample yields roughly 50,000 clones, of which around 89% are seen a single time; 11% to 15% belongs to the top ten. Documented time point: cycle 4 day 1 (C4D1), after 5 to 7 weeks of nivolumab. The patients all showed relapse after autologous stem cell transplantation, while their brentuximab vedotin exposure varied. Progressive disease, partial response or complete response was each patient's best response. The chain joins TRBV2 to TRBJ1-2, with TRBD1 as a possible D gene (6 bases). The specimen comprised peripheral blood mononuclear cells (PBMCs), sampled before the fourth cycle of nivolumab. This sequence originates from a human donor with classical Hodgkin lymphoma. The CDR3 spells CASRGGHPPAF. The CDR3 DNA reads TGTGCCAGCAGGGGGGGACACCCTCCCGCCTTC.